Here is one T cell receptor (beta chain) with its context. Its antigen is as yet unknown. The data originate from a study of post-analysis software for immune sequencing data. Findings and caveats of the study: Patients carried a handful of TRBV segments more frequently than controls did, and TRBV5-6, TRBV5-1 and TRBV20-1 were among them.

The CDR3 is 14 amino acids. Trimming took 6 bases from V and 3 from J, leaving 14 bases between them. Germline CDR1 is MNHEY and CDR2 is SVGAGI. The authors incorporated unique molecular identifiers into the TCR beta cDNA libraries. TCRdb itself ran the PCR reads through MiXCR, one entry per CDR3 protein. The sample lists hundreds of thousands of distinct CDR3 sequences; approximately 38% were seen once. The sample comprised blood. This receptor was identified in a girl aged 10 to 17 with multiple sclerosis. V is TRBV6-5 and J is TRBJ1-1, with D unclear. CDR3 sequence (DNA): TGTGCCAGCAGCCACGGGTTCGGCGACACTGAAGCTTTCTTT. Its protein is CASSHGFGDTEAFF.